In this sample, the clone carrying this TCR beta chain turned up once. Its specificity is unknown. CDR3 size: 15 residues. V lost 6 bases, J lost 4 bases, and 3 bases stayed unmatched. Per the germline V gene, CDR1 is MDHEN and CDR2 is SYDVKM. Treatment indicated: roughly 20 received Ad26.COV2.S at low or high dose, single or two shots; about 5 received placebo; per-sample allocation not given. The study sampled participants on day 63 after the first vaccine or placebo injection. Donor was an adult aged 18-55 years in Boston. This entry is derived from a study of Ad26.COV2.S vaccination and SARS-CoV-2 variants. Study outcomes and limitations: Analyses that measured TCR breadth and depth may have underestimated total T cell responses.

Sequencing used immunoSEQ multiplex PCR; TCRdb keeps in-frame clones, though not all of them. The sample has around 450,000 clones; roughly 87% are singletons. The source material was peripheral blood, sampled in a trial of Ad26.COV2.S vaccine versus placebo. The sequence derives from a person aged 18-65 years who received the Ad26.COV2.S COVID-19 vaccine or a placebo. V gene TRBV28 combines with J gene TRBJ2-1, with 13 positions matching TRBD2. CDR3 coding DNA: TGTGCCAGCAGGGTGACTAGCGGGAGGTACAATGAGCAGTTCTTC. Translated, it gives CASRVTSGRYNEQFF.